Below, 9 T cell receptor beta chains from the same sample are listed, as sequenced in a study of T cells after yellow fever vaccination. MiXCR, run by TCRdb on the 5' RACE reads, gives a single entry per CDR3 protein. The table lists 70,000 or so distinct CDR3 sequences, around 7.8% of them singletons. The sequenced sample was CD8+ T cells sorted from PBMCs, obtained around 10 days after the first yellow fever vaccination. These receptors were taken from a young man who received the YFV17D yellow fever vaccine.

This clonotype showed up many times. This chain joins TRBV4-3 and TRBJ1-5; possible D gene TRBD1, 5 bases. V shed 0 bases and J shed 6 bases, with 12 bases lying between them. This CDR3 is 15 amino acids long. Germline V CDR1 and CDR2: LGHNA, YSLEER. The CDR3 coding sequence is TGCGCCAGCAGCCAAGAATGGGGTGGGGGTCAGCCCCAGCATTTT. It specifies CASSQEWGGGQPQHF.

This clonotype was seen only a few times. The V call is TRBV20-1, the J call TRBJ1-2; possibly TRBD1 for D (6 bases). The length of the CDR3 is 14 residues. Germline V lookup: CDR1 DFQATT, CDR2 SNEGSKA (reference sequence). V was cut by 6 bases and J by 5 bases, with 19 bases left in between. The CDR3 loop reads CSARGRSDVYGYTF. In DNA, the CDR3 is TGCAGTGCGAGGGGGAGAAGTGATGTTTATGGCTACACCTTC.

This clonotype was seen ten or more times. The chain joins TRBV3-1 to TRBJ2-5; the match to TRBD2 covers 9 bases. The CDR3 consists of 16 residues. V dropped 4 bases and J dropped 1; count of bases not matched to a gene: 7. Germline V gene data show CDR1 as LGHDT and CDR2 as YNNKEL (reference sequence). The CDR3 is CASSPSLAGLQETQYF. The CDR3 region has the DNA TGTGCCAGCAGCCCCAGCCTAGCGGGGCTCCAAGAGACCCAGTACTTC.

This clonotype was seen many times. The chain combines TRBV11-2 with TRBJ2-3; D is possibly TRBD1 (5 bases). Per the germline V gene, CDR1 is SGHAT and CDR2 is FQNNGV. The CDR3 has 17 amino acids. With 2 bases removed from V and 2 bases from J, the gap between germline ends came to 17 bases. The DNA for the CDR3 is TGTGCCAGCAGCTTATTTGGGGCAGACTCCCCCACAGATACGCAGTATTTT. It specifies CASSLFGADSPTDTQYF.

The CDR3 loop is CASLGQGAAFF. The DNA for the CDR3 is TGTGCCAGCTTAGGACAGGGTGCGGCTTTCTTT. The chain is built from TRBV25-1 and TRBJ1-1; TRBD1 aligns across 8 bases. This CDR3 contains 11 residues. Unmatched junction bases numbered 7, after V lost 8 bases and J lost 11 bases. CDR1 and CDR2 from the germline V gene are MGHDK and SYGVNS.

This clonotype has at least ten counts. V and J are TRBV6-4 and TRBJ2-1; TRBD2 matches at 8 bases. The CDR3 totals 17 residues. Germline assignment: CDR1 MRHNA and CDR2 SNTAGT. V lost 0 bases to trimming and J lost 3 bases; unmatched junction nucleotides: 7. CDR3: CASSDSSGRGDYNEQFF. The CDR3 DNA is TGTGCCAGCAGTGACTCAAGCGGGCGGGGGGACTACAATGAGCAGTTCTTC.

This clonotype was seen ten or more times. The genes are TRBV6-4 and TRBJ2-1, with D unresolved. The CDR3 length is 12 residues. V lost 2 bases, J lost 15 bases, and 14 bases lay in between. From germline, CDR1 is MRHNA and CDR2 SNTAGT. The CDR3 reads CASSDGGSRWFF. In nucleotides, the CDR3 is TGTGCCAGCAGTGACGGCGGTTCTAGATGGTTCTTC.

This clonotype was detected a few times. The chain recombines TRBV5-4 with TRBJ1-5; no clear D gene. The CDR3 consists of 13 residues. V shed 0 bases and J shed 1 base, with 2 bases lying between them. CDR1 is SGHNT and CDR2 is YYREEE in the germline V gene (reference sequence). The CDR3 spells CASSLDSNQPQHF. The CDR3 DNA follows: TGTGCCAGCAGCTTGGACAGCAATCAGCCCCAGCATTTT.

The chain joins TRBV20-1 to TRBJ1-2; D may be TRBD1 (5 bases). The CDR3 loop spans 17 amino acids. V was clipped by 2 bases and J by 7 bases, with 26 bases between them. The V gene's germline CDR1 is DFQATT and CDR2 SNEGSKA (reference sequence). CDR3 residues: CSARHVRDDTITIGYTF. The CDR3 DNA sequence: TGCAGTGCTAGACATGTGCGGGACGACACCATTACTATTGGCTACACCTTC.